These 3 T cell receptor beta chains share one sample of origin, sequenced in a study of tumor-infiltrating lymphocytes in primary liver carcinoma. A constant-region primer served to make TCR beta cDNA from about 0.45 ug total RNA. Three nested multiplex PCR rounds, a slightly modified ARM-PCR method, built the TCR beta libraries. TRBV1-TRBV30 forward primers and a C-beta reverse primer were used in the first two PCR rounds, which each ran for approximately 9 cycles. TCRdb recomputed calls from the multiplex PCR reads with MiXCR, one row per CDR3 protein. The sample carries about 210,000 distinct CDR3 sequences, around 60% recorded once. The source of the blood RNA was unsorted whole blood, and germline DNA was extracted as well. The material sequenced was peripheral blood. The receptors were sampled from a woman aged 55-69 years with primary liver carcinoma and hepatitis B virus infection.

V is TRBV6-6 and J is TRBJ1-1; D not certain. The CDR3 has 13 residues. V dropped 6 bases and J dropped 11 bases, with 19 bases sitting between them. Germline assignment: CDR1 MNHNY and CDR2 SVGAGI (reference sequence). CDR3: CASRSERSFEAFF. CDR3 DNA: TGTGCCAGCAGGTCCGAACGGAGCTTTGAGGCTTTCTTT.

As to this clonotype: With a much larger clone just one base away, this may be a read error. This likely comes from a read error, as the CDR3 has no conserved phenylalanine or tryptophan at its end. The chain is built from TRBV6-5 and TRBJ2-1; tentative D call: TRBD2 (6 bases). The CDR3 spans 12 residues. V lost 6 bases and J 12 bases, leaving 15 bases between the germline ends. Germline CDR1 is MNHEY and CDR2 is SVGAGI. In nucleotides, the CDR3 is TGTGCCAGCAGCAACTCGGGGGATGGGCAGTTCGTC. It codes for CASSNSGDGQFV.

This clonotype was detected only a few times. This chain joins TRBV28 and TRBJ2-7; D perhaps matches TRBD2 (5 bases). This CDR3 has 15 residues. Trimming took off 4 bases at V and 2 bases at J, with 15 bases between the two ends. CDR1 and CDR2 (germline): MDHEN, SYDVKM. The CDR3 loop is CASSSPGSETYEQYF. Here the CDR3 DNA reads TGTGCCAGCAGTTCCCCGGGTAGCGAAACCTACGAGCAGTACTTC.